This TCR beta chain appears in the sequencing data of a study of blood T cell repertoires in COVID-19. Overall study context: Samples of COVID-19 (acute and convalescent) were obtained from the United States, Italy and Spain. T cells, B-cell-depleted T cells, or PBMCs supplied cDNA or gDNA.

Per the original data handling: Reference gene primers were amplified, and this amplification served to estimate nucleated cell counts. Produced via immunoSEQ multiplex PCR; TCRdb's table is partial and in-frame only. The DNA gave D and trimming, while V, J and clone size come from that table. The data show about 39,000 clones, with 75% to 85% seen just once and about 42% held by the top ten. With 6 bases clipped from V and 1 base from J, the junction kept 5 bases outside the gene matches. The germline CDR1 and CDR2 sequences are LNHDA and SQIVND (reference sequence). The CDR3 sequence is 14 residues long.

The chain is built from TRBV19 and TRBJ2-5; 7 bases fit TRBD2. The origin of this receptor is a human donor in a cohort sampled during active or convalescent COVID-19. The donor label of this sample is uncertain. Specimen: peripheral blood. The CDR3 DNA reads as TGTGCCAGTAGCCCCGGGACTATCCAAGAGACCCAGTACTTC. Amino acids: CASSPGTIQETQYF.